Listed here is a single TCR beta chain. The data stem from a study of blood T cell repertoires in COVID-19. Per the original methods: Quantification of nucleated cells was approximated via reference gene primer amplification. The protocol was immunoSEQ multiplex PCR, while the TCRdb copy is restricted to in-frame clones and leaves out a portion. V, J and clone size reflect that table, while D and trimming were determined from the DNA. The data contain some 100,000 clones, roughly 82% of them seen just once; the ten biggest clones take up 25%. This sequence originates from a human donor in a cohort sampled during active COVID-19. Material: peripheral blood.

The CDR3 bases are TGTGCCAGCAGCCAAGATTGGGACAGGGAGCTGTTTTTT. Amino acid sequence: CASSQDWDRELFF. J is TRBJ2-2 and V is TRBV3-1 (or the pseudogene TRBV3-2); D is possibly TRBD1 (6 bases). The CDR3 extends over 13 amino acids. Germline V gives CDR1 LGHDT, CDR2 YNNKEL (reference sequence). The V and J ends lost 0 bases and 9 bases respectively, with 8 bases between them.